This T cell receptor beta chain derives from a study of blood T cell repertoires in COVID-19. About the research overall: Both acute and convalescent COVID-19 samples were obtained from the United States, Italy and Spain. T cells, B-cell-depleted T cells, or PBMCs provided the cDNA or gDNA that served as material.

This clone has a single count. How the authors handled the data: Estimates of nucleated cell counts were drawn from the amplification of reference gene primers. Libraries were prepared by immunoSEQ multiplex PCR; TCRdb keeps only in-frame clonotypes and omits some of them. V and J calls and clone size follow that table, whereas D and trimming were derived from the DNA. The table includes around 130,000 clones, roughly four fifths detected once. J gave up 6 bases and V 7 bases, and 9 bases lay outside the gene matches. Germline lookup yields CDR1 LNHDA and CDR2 SQIVND (reference sequence). CDR3 length: 14 amino acids.

Input material: peripheral blood. This TCR was sampled from a human donor in a cohort sampled during active COVID-19. V usage is TRBV19 and J usage is TRBJ1-2, with 9 bases aligning to TRBD1. CDR3 amino acids: CASNQQGAVHGYTF. In nucleotides, the CDR3 is TGTGCCAGTAATCAACAGGGGGCGGTCCATGGCTACACCTTC.